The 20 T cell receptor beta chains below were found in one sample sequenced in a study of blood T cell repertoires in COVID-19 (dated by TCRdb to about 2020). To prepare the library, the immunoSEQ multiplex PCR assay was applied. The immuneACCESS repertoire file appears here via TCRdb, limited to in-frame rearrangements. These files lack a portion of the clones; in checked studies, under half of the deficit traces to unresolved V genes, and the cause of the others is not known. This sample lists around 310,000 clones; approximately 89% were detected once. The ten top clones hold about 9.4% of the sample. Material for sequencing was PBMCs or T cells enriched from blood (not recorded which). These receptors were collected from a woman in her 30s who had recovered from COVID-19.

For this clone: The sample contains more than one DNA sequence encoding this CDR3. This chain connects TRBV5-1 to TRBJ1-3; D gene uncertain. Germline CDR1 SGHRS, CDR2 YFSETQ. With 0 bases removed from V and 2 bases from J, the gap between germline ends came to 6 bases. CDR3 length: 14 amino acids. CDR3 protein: CASSLASPGNTIYF. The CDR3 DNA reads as TGCGCCAGCAGCTTGGCGAGTCCTGGAAACACCATATATTTT.

Here the CDR3 reads CASSSEAGLAEGPFYNEQFF. The CDR3 region has the DNA TGTGCCAGCAGCTCAGAAGCCGGACTAGCGGAGGGGCCTTTCTACAATGAGCAGTTCTTC. V is TRBV9 and J is TRBJ2-1; 10 nucleotides align to TRBD2. Germline V gene sequence: CDR1 SGDLS, CDR2 YYNGEE. Losses at the gene ends were 4 bases for V and 3 bases for J; bases not matched to a gene: 19. The CDR3 runs 20 residues.

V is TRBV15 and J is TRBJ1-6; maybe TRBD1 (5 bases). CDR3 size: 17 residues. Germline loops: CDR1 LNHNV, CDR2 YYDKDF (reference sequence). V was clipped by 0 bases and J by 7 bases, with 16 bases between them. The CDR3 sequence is CATSRDIRQGRNSPLHF. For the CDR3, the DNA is TGTGCCACCAGCAGAGATATTAGGCAGGGAAGAAATTCACCCCTCCACTTT.

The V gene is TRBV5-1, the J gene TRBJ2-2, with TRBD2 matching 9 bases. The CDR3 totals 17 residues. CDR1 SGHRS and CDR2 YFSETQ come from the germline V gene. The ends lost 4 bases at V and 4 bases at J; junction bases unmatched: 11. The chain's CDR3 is CASSGDSGRAGTGELFF. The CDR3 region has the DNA TGCGCCAGCAGCGGGGATAGCGGGAGAGCGGGCACCGGGGAGCTGTTTTTT.

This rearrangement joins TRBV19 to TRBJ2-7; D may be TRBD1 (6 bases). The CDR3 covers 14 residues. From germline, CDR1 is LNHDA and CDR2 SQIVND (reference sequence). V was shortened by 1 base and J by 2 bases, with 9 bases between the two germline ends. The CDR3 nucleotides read TGTGCCAGTAGTATAGTTGGGGGCCCCTACGAGCAGTACTTC. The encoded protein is CASSIVGGPYEQYF. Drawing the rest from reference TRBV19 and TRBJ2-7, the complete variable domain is DGGITQSPKYLFRKEGQNVTLSCEQNLNHDAMYWYRQDPGQGLRLIYYSQIVNDFQKGDIAEGYSVSREKKESFPLTVTSAQKNPTAFYLCASSIVGGPYEQYFGPGTRLTVT.

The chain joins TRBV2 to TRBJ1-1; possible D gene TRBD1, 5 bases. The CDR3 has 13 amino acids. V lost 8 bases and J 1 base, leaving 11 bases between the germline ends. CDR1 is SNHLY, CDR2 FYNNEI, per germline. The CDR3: CASAGLQNTEAFF. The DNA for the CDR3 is TGTGCCAGCGCGGGACTCCAGAACACTGAAGCTTTCTTT.

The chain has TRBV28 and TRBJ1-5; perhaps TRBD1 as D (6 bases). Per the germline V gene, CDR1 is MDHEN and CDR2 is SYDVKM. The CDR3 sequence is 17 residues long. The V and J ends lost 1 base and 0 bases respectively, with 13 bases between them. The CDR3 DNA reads TGTGCCAGCAGTTTATTTCGGACAGAGAATAGCAATCAGCCCCAGCATTTT. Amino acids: CASSLFRTENSNQPQHF. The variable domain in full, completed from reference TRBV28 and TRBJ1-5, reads DVKVTQSSRYLVKRTGEKVFLECVQDMDHENMFWYRQDPGLGLRLIYFSYDVKMKEKGDIPEGYSVSREKKERFSLILESASTNQTSMYLCASSLFRTENSNQPQHFGDGTRLSIL.

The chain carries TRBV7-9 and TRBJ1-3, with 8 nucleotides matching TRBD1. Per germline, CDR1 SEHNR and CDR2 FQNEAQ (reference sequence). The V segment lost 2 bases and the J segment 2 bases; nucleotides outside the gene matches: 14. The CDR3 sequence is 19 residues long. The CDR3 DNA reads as TGTGCCAGCAGCTTAAGCCCGGACCCTGACAGGGGAACTGGAAACACCATATATTTT. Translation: CASSLSPDPDRGTGNTIYF.

The CDR3 region is CASRRQFSTDTQYF. CDR3 in DNA: TGTGCCAGCAGGAGACAGTTTAGCACAGATACGCAGTATTTT. The chain has TRBV6-5 and TRBJ2-3, with a weak D call TRBD1 (5 bases). The CDR3 length is 14 residues. Germline CDR1 and CDR2: MNHEY and SVGAGI. The V end was cut by 6 bases, the J end by 0 bases, with 10 bases between.

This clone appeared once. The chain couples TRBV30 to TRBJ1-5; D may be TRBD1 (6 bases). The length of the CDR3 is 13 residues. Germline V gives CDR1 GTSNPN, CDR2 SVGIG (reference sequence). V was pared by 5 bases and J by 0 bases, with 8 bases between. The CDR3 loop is CAWGQYSNQPQHF. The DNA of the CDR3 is TGTGCCTGGGGACAGTATAGCAATCAGCCCCAGCATTTT.

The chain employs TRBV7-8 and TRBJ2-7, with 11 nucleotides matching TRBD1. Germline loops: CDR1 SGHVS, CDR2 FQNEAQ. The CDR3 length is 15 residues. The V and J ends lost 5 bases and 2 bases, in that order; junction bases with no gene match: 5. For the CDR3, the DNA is TGTGCCAGCAGCCCCCGGGACAGGGGGGCCTACGAGCAGTACTTC. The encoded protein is CASSPRDRGAYEQYF.

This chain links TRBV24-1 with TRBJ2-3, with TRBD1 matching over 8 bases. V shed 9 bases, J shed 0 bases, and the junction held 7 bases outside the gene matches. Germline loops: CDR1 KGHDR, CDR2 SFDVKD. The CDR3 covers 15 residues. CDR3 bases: TGTGCCACCGGAGAGGACAGGGCTAGCACAGATACGCAGTATTTT. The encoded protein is CATGEDRASTDTQYF.

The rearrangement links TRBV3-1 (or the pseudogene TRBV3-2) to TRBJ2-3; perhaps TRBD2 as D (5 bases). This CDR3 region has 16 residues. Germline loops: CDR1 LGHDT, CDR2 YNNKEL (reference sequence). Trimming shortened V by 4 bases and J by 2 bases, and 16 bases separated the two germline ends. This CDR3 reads CASSPRAAPPTDTQYF. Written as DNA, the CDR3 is TGTGCCAGCAGCCCGAGAGCGGCCCCCCCCACAGATACGCAGTATTTT.

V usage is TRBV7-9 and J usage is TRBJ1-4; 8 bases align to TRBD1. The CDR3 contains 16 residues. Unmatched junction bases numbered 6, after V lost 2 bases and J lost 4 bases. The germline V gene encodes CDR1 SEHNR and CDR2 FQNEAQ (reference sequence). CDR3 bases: TGTGCCAGCAGCTTATTAGGGACAGGCGATAATGAAAAACTGTTTTTT. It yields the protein CASSLLGTGDNEKLFF. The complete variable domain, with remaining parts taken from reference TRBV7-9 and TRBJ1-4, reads DTGVSQNPRHKITKRGQNVTFRCDPISEHNRLYWYRQTLGQGPEFLTYFQNEAQLEKSRLLSDRFSAERPKGSFSTLEIQRTEQGDSAMYLCASSLLGTGDNEKLFFGSGTQLSVL.

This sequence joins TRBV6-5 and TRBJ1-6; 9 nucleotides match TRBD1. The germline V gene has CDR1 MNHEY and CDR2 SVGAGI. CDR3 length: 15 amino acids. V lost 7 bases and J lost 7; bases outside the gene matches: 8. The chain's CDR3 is CASTLQGAGNSPLHF. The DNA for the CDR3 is TGTGCCAGCACCTTACAGGGGGCTGGGAATTCACCCCTCCACTTT.

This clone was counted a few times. CDR3 nucleotide sequence: TGCGCCAGCAGTATCGGAACTAGCGGACTTCAGGAGACCCAGTACTTC. Its translation is CASSIGTSGLQETQYF. V and J are TRBV10-2 and TRBJ2-5, with 8 bases aligning to TRBD2. Germline trimming cut 5 bases from V and 5 bases from J; bases unmatched to any gene: 13. CDR1 WSHSY and CDR2 SAAADI come from the germline V gene. The CDR3 is made up of 16 amino acids.

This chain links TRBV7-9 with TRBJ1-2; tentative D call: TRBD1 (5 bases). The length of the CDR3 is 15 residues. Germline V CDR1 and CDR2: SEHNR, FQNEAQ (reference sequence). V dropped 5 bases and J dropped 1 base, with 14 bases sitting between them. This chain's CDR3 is CASSTSTVINYGYTF. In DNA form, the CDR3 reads TGTGCCAGCAGCACCTCGACAGTAATTAACTATGGCTACACCTTC.

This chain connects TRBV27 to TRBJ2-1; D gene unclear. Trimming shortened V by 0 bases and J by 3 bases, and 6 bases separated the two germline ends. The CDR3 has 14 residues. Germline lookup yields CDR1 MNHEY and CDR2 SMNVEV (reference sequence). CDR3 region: CASSLSLGYNEQFF. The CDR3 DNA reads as TGTGCCAGCAGTTTATCTCTAGGCTACAATGAGCAGTTCTTC.

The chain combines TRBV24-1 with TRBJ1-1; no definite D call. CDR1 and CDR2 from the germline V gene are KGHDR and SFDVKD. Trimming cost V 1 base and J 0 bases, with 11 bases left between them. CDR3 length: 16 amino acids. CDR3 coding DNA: TGTGCCACCAGTGATTTATGGAGGTTCGTGAACACTGAAGCTTTCTTT. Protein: CATSDLWRFVNTEAFF.

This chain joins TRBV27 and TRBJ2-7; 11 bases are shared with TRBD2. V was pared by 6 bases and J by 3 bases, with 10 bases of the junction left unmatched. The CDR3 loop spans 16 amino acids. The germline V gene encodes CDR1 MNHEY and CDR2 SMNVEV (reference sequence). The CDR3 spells CASRLHSGTSGYEQYF. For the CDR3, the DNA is TGTGCCAGCAGACTTCACTCCGGGACTAGCGGCTACGAGCAGTACTTC.